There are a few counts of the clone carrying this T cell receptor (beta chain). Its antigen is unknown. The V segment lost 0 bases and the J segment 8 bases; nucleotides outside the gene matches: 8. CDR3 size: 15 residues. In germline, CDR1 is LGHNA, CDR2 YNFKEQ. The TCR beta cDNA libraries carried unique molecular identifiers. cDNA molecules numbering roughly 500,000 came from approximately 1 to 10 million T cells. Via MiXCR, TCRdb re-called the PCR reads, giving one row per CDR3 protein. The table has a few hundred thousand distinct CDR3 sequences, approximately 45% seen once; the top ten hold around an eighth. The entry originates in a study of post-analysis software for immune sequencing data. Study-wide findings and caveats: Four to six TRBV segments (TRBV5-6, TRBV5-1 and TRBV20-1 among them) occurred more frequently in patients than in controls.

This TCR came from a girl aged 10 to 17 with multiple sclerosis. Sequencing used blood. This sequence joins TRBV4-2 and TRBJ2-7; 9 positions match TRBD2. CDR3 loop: CASSQDGSLAGQQYF. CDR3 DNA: TGTGCCAGCAGCCAAGATGGCTCGCTAGCGGGACAGCAGTACTTC.